Shown below are 6 T cell receptor beta chains from a single sample sequenced in a study of blood T cells in healthy people across ages. With a J-beta primer mix and a sample-barcoded 5' primer, a second PCR ran roughly 6 to 11 cycles. From the 5' RACE reads, TCRdb called clonotypes with MiXCR, one entry per CDR3 protein. This table holds under 2,000,000 distinct CDR3 sequences, just under 50% found once. Sequenced sample: blood. These receptors came from a woman in her thirties or forties in good health.

DNA for the CDR3: TGTGCCAGCAGGAATCCATATAGCAATCAGCCCCAGCATTTT. Translating gives CASRNPYSNQPQHF. The rearrangement joins TRBV28 to TRBJ1-5, with unresolved D. Trimming left V 6 bases short and J 0 bases short, with 9 bases between. Per germline, CDR1 MDHEN and CDR2 SYDVKM. This CDR3 has 14 residues. The complete variable domain, with remaining parts taken from reference TRBV28 and TRBJ1-5, reads DVKVTQSSRYLVKRTGEKVFLECVQDMDHENMFWYRQDPGLGLRLIYFSYDVKMKEKGDIPEGYSVSREKKERFSLILESASTNQTSMYLCASRNPYSNQPQHFGDGTRLSIL.

V usage is TRBV9 and J usage is TRBJ2-7, with 7 positions matching TRBD1. Losses at the gene ends were 0 bases for V and 2 bases for J; bases not matched to a gene: 2. CDR3 length equals 14 residues. Per germline, CDR1 SGDLS and CDR2 YYNGEE. CDR3 sequence: CASSVEGTAYEQYF. In DNA, the CDR3 is TGTGCCAGCAGCGTAGAGGGGACAGCCTACGAGCAGTACTTC.

This clonotype was seen many times. The rearrangement uses TRBV20-1 and TRBJ2-5; the match to TRBD1 covers 8 bases. V lost 0 bases to trimming and J lost 4 bases; unmatched junction nucleotides: 4. This CDR3 is built from 14 residues. CDR1 DFQATT and CDR2 SNEGSKA come from the germline V gene (reference sequence). In DNA form, the CDR3 reads TGCAGTGCTAGAGATGGCGACAGGGGAGAGACCCAGTACTTC. Encoded protein: CSARDGDRGETQYF.

The chain links TRBV5-6 to TRBJ2-3; D is unresolved. The V end was cut by 4 bases, the J end by 4 bases, with 16 bases between. The CDR3 is 15 residues long. The V gene's germline CDR1 is SGHDT and CDR2 YYEEEE. The chain's CDR3 is CASSPSWAPSDTQYF. DNA for the CDR3: TGTGCCAGCAGCCCGTCCTGGGCCCCCTCAGATACGCAGTATTTT.

This clonotype turned up a few times. Just one base apart from a much larger clone, this may be a read error. The chain couples TRBV12-3 or TRBV12-4 to TRBJ2-6; unclear D gene. V was clipped by 2 bases and J by 2 bases, with 7 bases between them. This CDR3 region has 15 residues. The CDR3 sequence is CASSLPQAGANVLTF. For the CDR3, the DNA is TGTGCCAGCAGTTTACCCCAGGCTGGGGCCAACGTCCTGACTTTC.

This clonotype has only a few counts. The V gene is TRBV4-2, the J gene TRBJ1-2, with 7 bases identical to TRBD1. With V trimmed by 0 bases and J by 4 bases, 8 bases remained unmatched. The V gene's germline CDR1 is LGHNA and CDR2 YNFKEQ. This CDR3 has 16 residues. This CDR3 is CASSQDGTGASYGYTF. In DNA, the CDR3 is TGTGCCAGCAGCCAAGATGGTACAGGGGCCTCCTATGGCTACACCTTC.